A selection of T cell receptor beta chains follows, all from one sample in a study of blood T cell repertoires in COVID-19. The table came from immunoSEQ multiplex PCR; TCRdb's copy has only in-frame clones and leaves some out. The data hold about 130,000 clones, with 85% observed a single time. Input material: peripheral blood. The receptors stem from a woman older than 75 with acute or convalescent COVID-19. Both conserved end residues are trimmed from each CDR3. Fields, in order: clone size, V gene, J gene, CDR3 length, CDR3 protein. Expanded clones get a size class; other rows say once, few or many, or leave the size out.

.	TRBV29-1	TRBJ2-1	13	SVEKGVREGSEQF
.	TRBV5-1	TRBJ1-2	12	ASSVDRPHYGYT
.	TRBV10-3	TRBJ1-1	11	AISESVGTEAF
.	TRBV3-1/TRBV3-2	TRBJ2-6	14	ASSLQGPPGANVLT
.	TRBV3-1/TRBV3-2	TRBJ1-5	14	ASSQGEQGSNQPQH
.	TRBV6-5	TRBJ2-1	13	ASSYTEFSYNEQF
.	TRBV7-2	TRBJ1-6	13	ASSFRRQENSPLH
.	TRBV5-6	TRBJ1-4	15	ASSLSLDLGQGEKLF
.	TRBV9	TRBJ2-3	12	ASSVLTSEDTQY
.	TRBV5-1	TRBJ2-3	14	ASSLKSGAYTDTQY
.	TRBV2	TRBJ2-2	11	ASSEYTSGELF
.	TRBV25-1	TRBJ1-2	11	ASTSDRAGGYT
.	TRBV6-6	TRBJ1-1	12	ASAGRGGNTEAF
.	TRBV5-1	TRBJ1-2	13	ASSSRTGREDGYT
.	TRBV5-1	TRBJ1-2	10	ASSLQNYGYT
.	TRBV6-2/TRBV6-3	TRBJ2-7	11	ASSRQSLTDQY
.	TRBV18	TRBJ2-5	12	ASTPGLAKETQY
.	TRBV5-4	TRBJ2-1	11	ASSLEVGNEQF
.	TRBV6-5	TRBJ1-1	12	ASSYVRGNTEAF
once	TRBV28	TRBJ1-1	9	ASSYGLEAF
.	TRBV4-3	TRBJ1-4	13	ASSQNRASNEKLF
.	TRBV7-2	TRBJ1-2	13	ASSLARRSTYGYT
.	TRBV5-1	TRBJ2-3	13	ASSPGQGSADTQY
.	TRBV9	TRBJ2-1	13	ASSGAHGNFGEQF
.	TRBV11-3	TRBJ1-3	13	ASSFTGSTGNTIY
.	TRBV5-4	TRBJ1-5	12	ASSFGGGDQPQH
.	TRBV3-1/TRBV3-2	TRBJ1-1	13	ASSRSQGSNTEAF
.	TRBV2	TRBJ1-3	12	ASSAGQSGNTIY
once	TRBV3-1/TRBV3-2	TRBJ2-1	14	ASSQARDSSYNEQF
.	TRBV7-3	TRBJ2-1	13	ASSLTGEGYNEQF
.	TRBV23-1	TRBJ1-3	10	ASTDRLVAIY
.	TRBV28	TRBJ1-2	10	ASSLWRWGYT
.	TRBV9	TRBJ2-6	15	ASSPRGSFSGANVLT
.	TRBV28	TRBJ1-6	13	ASSFRDTPNSPLH